The clone carrying this T cell receptor beta chain was seen more than once but under ten times. This specimen belongs to a study of naive and memory T cell subsets. The V segment lost 3 bases and the J segment 4 bases; nucleotides outside the gene matches: 7. Germline-derived CDR1 and CDR2 are SGHTA and FQGNSA. This CDR3 comprises 15 residues. An equimolar mix of two oligonucleotides served as the beta constant-region primer for TRBC1 and TRBC2. In TCRdb, the UMI-ligation and nested PCR reads were re-called with MiXCR into one record per CDR3 protein. The data contain some 87,000 distinct CDR3 sequences, roughly 7.3% of them singletons.

The gene calls are TRBV7-2 and TRBJ2-5; 8 bases match TRBD2. This receptor was identified in a human donor in good health. Sequencing used central memory CD4+ T cells from blood. The CDR3 DNA is TGTGCCAGCAGCTTTAACGGGGGGGCCCGAGAGACCCAGTACTTC. Protein: CASSFNGGARETQYF.